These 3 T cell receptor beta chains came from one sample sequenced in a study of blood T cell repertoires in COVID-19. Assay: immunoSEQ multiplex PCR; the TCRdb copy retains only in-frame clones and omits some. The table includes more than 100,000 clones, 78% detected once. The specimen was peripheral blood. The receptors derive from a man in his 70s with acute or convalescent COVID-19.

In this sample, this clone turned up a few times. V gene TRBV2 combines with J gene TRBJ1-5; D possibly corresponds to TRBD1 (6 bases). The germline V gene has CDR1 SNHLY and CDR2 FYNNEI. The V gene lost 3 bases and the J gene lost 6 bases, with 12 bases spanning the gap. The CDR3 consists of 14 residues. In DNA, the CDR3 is TGTGCCAGCAGTGACAGGGGAAGAAGTCAGCCCCAGCATTTT. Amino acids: CASSDRGRSQPQHF.

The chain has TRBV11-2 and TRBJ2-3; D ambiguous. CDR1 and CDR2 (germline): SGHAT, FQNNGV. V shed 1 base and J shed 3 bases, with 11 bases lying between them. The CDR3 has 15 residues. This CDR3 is CASSLGHRLTDTQYF. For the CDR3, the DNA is TGTGCCAGCAGCTTAGGTCACAGATTGACAGATACGCAGTATTTT.

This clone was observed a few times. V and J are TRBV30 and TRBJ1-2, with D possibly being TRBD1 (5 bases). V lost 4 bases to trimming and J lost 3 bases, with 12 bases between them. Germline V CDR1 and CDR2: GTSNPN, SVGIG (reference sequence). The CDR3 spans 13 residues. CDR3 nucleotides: TGTGCCTGGACCCAACAGGTCTACTATGGCTACACCTTC. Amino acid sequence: CAWTQQVYYGYTF.